This T cell receptor beta chain comes out of a study of T cells in Graves' hyperthyroidism and ophthalmopathy. Study at large: Peripheral blood collection took place at initial diagnosis, before any treatment.

Note on this clonotype: Its antigen remains unidentified.

What was amplified from RNA transcripts were TCR beta CDR3 regions. In the first-round RT-PCR of the TCR CDR3, the HTBI primer set was used. TCRdb analysed the multiplex PCR reads with MiXCR anew, one entry per CDR3 protein. The sample includes around 500,000 distinct CDR3 sequences, roughly an eighth of them seen just once. Study-level results: In the blood, most expanded thyroid clonotypes above 0.001 appeared as well.

For Graves' hyperthyroidism to be stable, ophthalmopathy could not progress within 18 months. The patients, who ranged from 18 to 65 in age, presented with newly diagnosed hyperthyroidism lasting under 2 months. The germline gives CDR1 KGHSH, CDR2 LQKENI. The CDR3 is 12 residues long. Deletions cut 7 bases from V and 8 bases from J, with 12 bases between. Sequenced: blood. The J gene is TRBJ2-1, the V gene TRBV18; D remains ambiguous. The sequence derives from a young woman with Graves' hyperthyroidism. The CDR3 sequence: CASYWQSDEQFF. Written as DNA, the CDR3 is TGTGCCAGCTACTGGCAAAGTGATGAGCAGTTCTTC.